The 19 T cell receptor beta chains reported below all come from one sample, sequenced in a study of naive and memory T cell subsets. A UMI-containing oligonucleotide was joined by 3' ligation to the TCR cDNA template. Ligated cDNA underwent four rounds of PCR with nested alpha and beta constant region primers and SP2. TCRdb ran MiXCR on the 5' RACE reads and lists one entry per CDR3 protein. Among over 45,000 distinct CDR3 sequences listed, 4.7% were seen once. These receptors were obtained from a female donor in good health.

This clonotype was seen ten or more times. The chain couples TRBV29-1 to TRBJ2-1; D tentatively reads TRBD1 or TRBD2 (5 bases each). CDR1 is SQVTM and CDR2 is ANQGSEA in the germline V gene. CDR3 length: 16 residues. Trimming took off 0 bases at V and 1 base at J, with 13 bases between the two ends. The CDR3 nucleotides read TGCAGCGTTGAAGATACGGGGCTCGTGTCCTACAATGAGCAGTTCTTC. Translation: CSVEDTGLVSYNEQFF.

This clonotype came up many times. V gene TRBV11-2 combines with J gene TRBJ1-1; 8 bases map to TRBD1. Looked up from germline, CDR1 is SGHAT and CDR2 is FQNNGV. V was clipped by 4 bases and J by 8 bases; unmatched bases: 3. The CDR3 spans 12 residues. CDR3 region: CASSSTGDEAFF. The CDR3 DNA reads TGTGCCAGCAGCTCGACAGGGGACGAAGCTTTCTTT.

The sample holds many counts of this clonotype. This chain uses TRBV5-6 with TRBJ2-2; 11 bases fit TRBD2. CDR1 is SGHDT, CDR2 YYEEEE, per germline. The CDR3 consists of 16 residues. Unmatched junction bases numbered 3, after V lost 0 bases and J lost 5 bases. As DNA, the CDR3 is TGTGCCAGCAGCTTGGGACTAGCGGGGTCGACCGGGGAGCTGTTTTTT. It is translated as CASSLGLAGSTGELFF.

Many counts were recorded for this clonotype. The chain has TRBV11-1 and TRBJ2-7; D gene uncertain. The CDR3 is made up of 13 amino acids. Germline assignment: CDR1 SGHAT and CDR2 FQDESV (reference sequence). V shed 1 base and J shed 3 bases, with 7 bases lying between them. The CDR3 DNA reads as TGTGCCAGCAGCTTAGGTGTACTCTACGAGCAGTACTTC. This translates into CASSLGVLYEQYF.

This clonotype was picked up many times. V is TRBV6-2 or TRBV6-3 and J is TRBJ1-2; 7 bases agree with TRBD1. V dropped 5 bases and J dropped 5; count of bases not matched to a gene: 11. The V gene's germline CDR1 is MNHEY and CDR2 SVGEGT. The CDR3 sequence is 15 residues long. In DNA, the CDR3 is TGTGCCAGCAGTAACTTTGGGACAGCACGTTATGGCTACACCTTC. As protein: CASSNFGTARYGYTF.

On this clonotype: Just one base apart from a much larger clone, this may be a read error. This sequence joins TRBV7-3 and TRBJ2-5; possibly TRBD2 for D (6 bases). The CDR3 is made up of 13 amino acids. Germline V CDR1 and CDR2: SGHTA, FQGTGA. CDR3 nucleotides: TGTGCCAGCAGCTTAGGAGGGGCAGAGATCCAGTACTTC. This encodes CASSLGGAEIQYF.

This clonotype was counted ten times or more. This sequence joins TRBV30 and TRBJ1-4; 7 nucleotides agree with TRBD1. Trimming cost V 4 bases and J 6 bases; bases outside gene matches: 5. Per the germline V gene, CDR1 is GTSNPN and CDR2 is SVGIG (reference sequence). The CDR3 covers 13 residues. Written as DNA, the CDR3 is TGTGCCTGGAATGACGGACAGGATGAAAAACTGTTTTTT. Amino acid sequence: CAWNDGQDEKLFF.

This clonotype showed up many times. The chain links TRBV28 to TRBJ2-7, with 9 bases aligning to TRBD1. V dropped 5 bases and J dropped 7; count of bases not matched to a gene: 9. There are 14 residues in the CDR3. The V gene's germline CDR1 is MDHEN and CDR2 SYDVKM. CDR3 DNA: TGTGCCAGCAGTATCCGGGACAGGGTAGGTGAGCAGTACTTC. It codes for CASSIRDRVGEQYF.

The CDR3 sequence is CASSPGRPNQETQYF. The DNA of the CDR3 is TGTGCCAGCAGCCCGGGCAGACCAAACCAAGAGACCCAGTACTTC. The chain has TRBV12-3 or TRBV12-4 and TRBJ2-5; D uncertain. The CDR3 extends over 15 amino acids. V gave up 6 bases and J gave up 0 bases, with 14 bases separating them.

This clonotype appeared many times. The chain has TRBV5-1 and TRBJ2-5; the match to TRBD2 covers 8 bases. Germline lookup yields CDR1 SGHRS and CDR2 YFSETQ. The CDR3 length is 14 residues. V was pared by 4 bases and J by 6 bases, with 8 bases of the junction left unmatched. The CDR3 here is CASSPRGGLQTQYF. The CDR3 nucleotides read TGCGCCAGCAGCCCCCGGGGGGGGTTACAGACCCAGTACTTC.

This clonotype was seen many times. V gene TRBV5-1 combines with J gene TRBJ2-2; maybe TRBD1 (6 bases). V gave up 0 bases and J gave up 4 bases, with 13 bases separating them. This CDR3 has 16 residues. Germline loops: CDR1 SGHRS, CDR2 YFSETQ. The CDR3 loop is CASSLVRTEITGELFF. The CDR3 DNA reads TGCGCCAGCAGCTTGGTGAGGACAGAAATCACCGGGGAGCTGTTTTTT.

This clonotype was seen at least ten times. The V and J genes are TRBV7-3 and TRBJ2-2; TRBD2 agrees at 8 bases. The V segment lost 2 bases and the J segment 4 bases; nucleotides outside the gene matches: 6. CDR1 is SGHTA and CDR2 is FQGTGA in the germline V gene. The CDR3 has 16 residues. The CDR3 reads CASSLRTSSGTGELFF. CDR3 nucleotide sequence: TGTGCCAGCAGCTTACGGACTAGCTCGGGCACCGGGGAGCTGTTTTTT.

The table lists this clonotype with many counts. The rearrangement uses TRBV10-3 and TRBJ2-7; tentative D call: TRBD1 (6 bases). The CDR3 is made up of 13 amino acids. Germline CDR1 reads ENHRY; CDR2 reads SYGVKD. V gave up 6 bases and J gave up 7 bases, with 16 bases separating them. The CDR3: CAIRTDTGWEQYF. CDR3 in DNA: TGTGCCATCAGAACAGACACAGGGTGGGAGCAGTACTTC.

At least ten counts were recorded for this clonotype. The CDR3 loop reads CATQGAYSNQPQHF. In DNA form, the CDR3 reads TGTGCCACACAGGGGGCGTATAGCAATCAGCCCCAGCATTTT. The chain carries TRBV6-1 and TRBJ1-5; 9 bases line up with TRBD1. The CDR3 sequence is 14 residues long. The V gene end was trimmed by 10 bases and the J gene end by 0 bases; junction bases not matched to a gene: 4. Germline values: CDR1 MNHNS, CDR2 SASEGT.

This clonotype was counted at least ten times. The chain uses TRBV5-1 and TRBJ2-6, with 11 bases that match TRBD1. The CDR3 extends over 17 amino acids. The V and J ends lost 4 bases and 2 bases, in that order; junction bases with no gene match: 5. Germline V gene sequence: CDR1 SGHRS, CDR2 YFSETQ. CDR3 DNA: TGCGCCAGCAGCCGCGGGACAGGGGGAACTGGGGCCAACGTCCTGACTTTC. This translates into CASSRGTGGTGANVLTF.

The sample holds many counts of this clonotype. The chain has TRBV28 and TRBJ2-7; 9 bases are shared with TRBD2. CDR3 length equals 15 residues. Germline lookup yields CDR1 MDHEN and CDR2 SYDVKM. Trimming cost V 6 bases and J 0 bases; bases outside gene matches: 6. CDR3 nucleotide sequence: TGTGCCAGCAGCCCTAGCGGGGCGAGCTCCTACGAGCAGTACTTC. Protein sequence: CASSPSGASSYEQYF.

This clonotype appeared many times. The chain uses TRBV6-6 and TRBJ2-5; TRBD2 matches 8 bases. The germline CDR1 and CDR2 sequences are MNHNY and SVGAGI (reference sequence). This CDR3 has 16 amino acids. Unmatched junction bases numbered 10, after V lost 2 bases and J lost 5 bases. CDR3 protein: CASSYMGLGARETQYF. CDR3 in DNA: TGTGCCAGCAGTTACATGGGACTAGGGGCCCGCGAGACCCAGTACTTC.

The chain is built from TRBV27 and TRBJ2-7; D is possibly TRBD1 (6 bases). This CDR3 is built from 13 residues. The germline V and J ends were trimmed by 6 bases and 2 bases, with 11 bases remaining between them. Germline CDR1 is MNHEY and CDR2 is SMNVEV (reference sequence). The CDR3 nucleotides are TGTGCCAGCAGCAGGGGATTTGCCTACGAGCAGTACTTC. Its translation is CASSRGFAYEQYF.

At least ten counts were recorded for this clonotype. This chain's CDR3 is CASQTGMEETQYF. DNA for the CDR3: TGCGCCAGCCAGACAGGGATGGAAGAGACCCAGTACTTC. The rearrangement uses TRBV10-1 and TRBJ2-5; 7 bases are shared with TRBD1. V trimming: 8 bases; J trimming: 3 bases; junction bases outside the gene matches: 6. CDR1 is WNHNN and CDR2 is SYGVQD in the germline V gene (reference sequence). The CDR3 spans 13 residues.